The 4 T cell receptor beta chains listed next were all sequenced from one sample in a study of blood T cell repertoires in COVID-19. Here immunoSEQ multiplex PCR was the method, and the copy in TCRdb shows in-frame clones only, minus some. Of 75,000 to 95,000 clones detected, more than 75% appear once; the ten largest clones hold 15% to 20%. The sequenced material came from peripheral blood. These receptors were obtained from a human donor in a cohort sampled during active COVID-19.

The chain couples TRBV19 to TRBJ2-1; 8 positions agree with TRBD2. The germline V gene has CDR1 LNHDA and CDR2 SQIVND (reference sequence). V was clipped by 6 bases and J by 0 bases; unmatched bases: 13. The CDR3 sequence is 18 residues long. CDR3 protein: CASRVGGGSGGSYNEQFF. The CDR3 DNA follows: TGTGCCAGTAGGGTCGGGGGGGGCTCCGGCGGCTCCTACAATGAGCAGTTCTTC.

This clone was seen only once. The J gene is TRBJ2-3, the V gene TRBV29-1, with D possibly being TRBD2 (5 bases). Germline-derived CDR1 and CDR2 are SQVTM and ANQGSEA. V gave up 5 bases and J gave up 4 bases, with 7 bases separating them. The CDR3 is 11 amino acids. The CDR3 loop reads CSVSSSDTQYF. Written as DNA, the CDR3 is TGCAGCGTTTCTAGCTCAGATACGCAGTATTTT.

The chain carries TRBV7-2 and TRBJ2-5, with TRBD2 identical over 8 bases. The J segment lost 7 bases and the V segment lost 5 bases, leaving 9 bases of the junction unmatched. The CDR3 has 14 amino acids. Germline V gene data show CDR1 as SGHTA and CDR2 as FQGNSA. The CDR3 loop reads CASSTTSGEGTQYF. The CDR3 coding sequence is TGTGCCAGCAGCACAACTAGCGGCGAGGGGACCCAGTACTTC.

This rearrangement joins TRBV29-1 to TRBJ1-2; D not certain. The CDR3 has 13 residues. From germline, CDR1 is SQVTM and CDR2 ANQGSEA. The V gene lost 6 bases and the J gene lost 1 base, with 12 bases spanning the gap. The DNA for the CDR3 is TGCAGCGTGCACTCGACTGATAACTATGGCTACACCTTC. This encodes CSVHSTDNYGYTF.